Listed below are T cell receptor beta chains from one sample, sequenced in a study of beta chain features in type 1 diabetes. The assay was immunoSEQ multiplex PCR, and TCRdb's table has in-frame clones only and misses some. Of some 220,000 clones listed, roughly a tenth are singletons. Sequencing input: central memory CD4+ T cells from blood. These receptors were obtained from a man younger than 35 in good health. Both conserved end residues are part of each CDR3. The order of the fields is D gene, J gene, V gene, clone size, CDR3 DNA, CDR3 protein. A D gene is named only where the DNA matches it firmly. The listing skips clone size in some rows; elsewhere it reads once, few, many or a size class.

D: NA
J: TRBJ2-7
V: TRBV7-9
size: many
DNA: TGTGCCAGCAGCTTAGCGTTCGGACCCCGCCTCGAGCAGTACTTC
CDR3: CASSLAFGPRLEQYF

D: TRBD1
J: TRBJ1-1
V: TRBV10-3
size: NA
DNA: TGTGCCATGAGAGGACAGGGAACTGAAGCTTTCTTT
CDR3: CAMRGQGTEAFF

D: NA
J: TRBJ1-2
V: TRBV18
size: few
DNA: TGTGCCAGCTCAGACCGGACGCAATTAAACTATGGCTACACCTTC
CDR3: CASSDRTQLNYGYTF

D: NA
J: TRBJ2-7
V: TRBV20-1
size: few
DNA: TGCAGTGCTAGAGGCGGCTACGAGCAGTACTTC
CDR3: CSARGGYEQYF

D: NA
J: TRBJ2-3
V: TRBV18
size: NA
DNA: TGTGCCAGCTCACCGACAGTGACAGATACGCAGTATTTT
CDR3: CASSPTVTDTQYF

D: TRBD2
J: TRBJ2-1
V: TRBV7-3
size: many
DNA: TGTGCCAGCAGCTGGCTAGCGGACTACAATGAGCAGTTCTTC
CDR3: CASSWLADYNEQFF

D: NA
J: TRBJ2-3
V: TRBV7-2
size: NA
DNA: TGTGCCAGCACCCCCCTGGTGGATACGCAGTATTTT
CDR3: CASTPLVDTQYF

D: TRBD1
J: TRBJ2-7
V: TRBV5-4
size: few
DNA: TGTGCCAGCAGCTCATACCGACAGGGCGGGTTGAAGCAGTACTTC
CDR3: CASSSYRQGGLKQYF

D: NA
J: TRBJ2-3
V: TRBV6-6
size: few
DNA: TGTGCCAGCTCCTACGGTGGCACAGATACGCAGTATTTT
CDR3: CASSYGGTDTQYF

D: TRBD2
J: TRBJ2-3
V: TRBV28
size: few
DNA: TGTGCCAGCAGCCTCTTAGGAGCGGGGACAGATACGCAGTATTTT
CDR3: CASSLLGAGTDTQYF

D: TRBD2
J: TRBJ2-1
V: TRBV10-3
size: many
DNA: TGTGCCACCGAAAAAGGACTAGCGGGATCCTACAATGAGCAGTTCTTC
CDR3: CATEKGLAGSYNEQFF

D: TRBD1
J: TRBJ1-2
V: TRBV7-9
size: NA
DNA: TGTGCCAGCAGCTTTGCCGGACAGGCCGGAGATGGCTACACCTTC
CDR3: CASSFAGQAGDGYTF

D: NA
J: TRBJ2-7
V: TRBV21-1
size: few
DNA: TGTGCCAGCAGCATTTTAACAGGCGCCATTGGGGAGCAGTACTTC
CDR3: CASSILTGAIGEQYF

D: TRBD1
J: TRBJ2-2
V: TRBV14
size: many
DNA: TGTGCCAGCAGCCGAGGGACAGGGAAACCCGGGGAGCTGTTTTTT
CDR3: CASSRGTGKPGELFF

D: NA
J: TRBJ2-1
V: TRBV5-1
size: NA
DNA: TGCGCCAGCAGCCCATTGCCAGGGGAAAGTTACAATGAGCAGTTCTTC
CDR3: CASSPLPGESYNEQFF

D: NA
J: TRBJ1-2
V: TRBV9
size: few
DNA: TGTGCCAGCAGCGTCGAGCGAAACTATGGCTACACCTTC
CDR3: CASSVERNYGYTF

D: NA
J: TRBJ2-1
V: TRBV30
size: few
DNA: TGTGCCTGGATTTCCGATGAGCAGTTCTTC
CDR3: CAWISDEQFF

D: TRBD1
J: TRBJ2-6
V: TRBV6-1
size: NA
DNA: TGTGCCAGCAGTGCGAGGGACAGGTTAACCTCTGGGGCCAACGTCCTGACTTTC
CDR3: CASSARDRLTSGANVLTF

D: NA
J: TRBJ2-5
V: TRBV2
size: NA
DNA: TGTGCCAGCAGGCGGGCTAGTGGAGAGACCCAGTACTTC
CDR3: CASRRASGETQYF

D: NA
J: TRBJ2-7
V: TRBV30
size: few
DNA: TGTGCCTGGTTGCGGGGAGCAGGCGAGCAGTACTTC
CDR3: CAWLRGAGEQYF

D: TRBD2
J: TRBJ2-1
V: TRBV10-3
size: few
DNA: TGTGCCATCAGTGAGTCCTACTTAAACGCGGAGCGGGGGGGCAATGAGCAGTTCTTC
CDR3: CAISESYLNAERGGNEQFF

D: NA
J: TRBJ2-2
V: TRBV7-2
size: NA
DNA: TGTGCCAGCAGCTTACATGCCACCGGGGAGCTGTTTTTT
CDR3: CASSLHATGELFF

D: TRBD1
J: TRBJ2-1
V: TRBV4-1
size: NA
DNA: TGCGCCAGCAGCCAACGGACAGGGCAAAACGAGCAGTTCTTC
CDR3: CASSQRTGQNEQFF

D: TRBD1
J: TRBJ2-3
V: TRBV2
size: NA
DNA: TGTGCCAGCGTCCGGGACAGGGGCATCGATACGCAGTATTTT
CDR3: CASVRDRGIDTQYF

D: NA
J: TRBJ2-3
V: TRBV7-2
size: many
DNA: TGTGCCAGCGGCCTTCGAGCAGATACGCAGTATTTT
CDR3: CASGLRADTQYF

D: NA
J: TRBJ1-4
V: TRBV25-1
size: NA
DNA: TGTGCCAGCAGTGAATCCGGGGGTGGGAGTGAAAAACTGTTTTTT
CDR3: CASSESGGGSEKLFF

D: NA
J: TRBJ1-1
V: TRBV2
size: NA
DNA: TGTGCCAGCAGTGAGGGCAGGAGGGTGAACACTGAAGCTTTCTTT
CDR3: CASSEGRRVNTEAFF

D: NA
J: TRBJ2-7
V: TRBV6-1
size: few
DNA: TGTGCCAGCAGACAGGAGGGGGGATACTCCTACGAGCAGTACTTC
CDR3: CASRQEGGYSYEQYF

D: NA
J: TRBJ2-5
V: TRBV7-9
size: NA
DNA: TGTGCCAGCAGCTTAGATCTAGGCAGGCGAGGGAAGACCCAGTACTTC
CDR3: CASSLDLGRRGKTQYF

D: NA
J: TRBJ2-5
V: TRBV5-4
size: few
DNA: TGTGCCAGCAGCTCATCCGGGACAAGTAAAGAGACCCAGTACTTC
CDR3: CASSSSGTSKETQYF

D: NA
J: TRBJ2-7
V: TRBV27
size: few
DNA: TGTGCCAGCAGTTTATCACAGGAGGCTGCCTACGAGCAGTACTTC
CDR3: CASSLSQEAAYEQYF

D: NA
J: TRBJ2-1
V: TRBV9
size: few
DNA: TGTGCCAGCAGCGGCGGCCAAGCCAATGAGCAGTTCTTC
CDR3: CASSGGQANEQFF

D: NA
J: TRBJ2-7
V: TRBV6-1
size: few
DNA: TGTGCCAGCCGGTCTCCCTCCTACGAGCAGTACTTC
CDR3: CASRSPSYEQYF

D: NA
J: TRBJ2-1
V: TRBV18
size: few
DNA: TGTGCCAGCTCACCACAAGCGGACTCCTACAATGAGCAGTTCTTC
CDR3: CASSPQADSYNEQFF

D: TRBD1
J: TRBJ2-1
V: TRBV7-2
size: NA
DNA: TGTGCCAGCAGCCCCCCCGGGACAGTATACAATGAGCAGTTCTTC
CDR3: CASSPPGTVYNEQFF

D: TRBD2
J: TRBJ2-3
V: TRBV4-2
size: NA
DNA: TGTGCCAGCAGCCGGGGACTAGCGGAAATAACCAGAGATACGCAGTATTTT
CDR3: CASSRGLAEITRDTQYF

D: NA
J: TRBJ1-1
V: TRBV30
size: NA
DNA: TGTGCCTGGAGTGGGCCACAGGGCCGTGTCACTGAAGCTTTCTTT
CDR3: CAWSGPQGRVTEAFF

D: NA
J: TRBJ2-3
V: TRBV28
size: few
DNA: TGTGCCAGCAGTTTAAGACGGGATGGTACAGATACGCAGTATTTT
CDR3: CASSLRRDGTDTQYF

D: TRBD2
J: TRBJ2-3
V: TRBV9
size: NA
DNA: TGTGCCAGCAGCCCCGGGACTAGCGGCACAGATACGCAGTATTTT
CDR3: CASSPGTSGTDTQYF

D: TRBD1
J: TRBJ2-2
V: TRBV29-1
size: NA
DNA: TGCAGCGGATCCGGGACAGGGTCGGACACCGGGGAGCTGTTTTTT
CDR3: CSGSGTGSDTGELFF

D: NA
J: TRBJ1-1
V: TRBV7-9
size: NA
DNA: TGTGCCAGCAGCAAGCTGGGCGCTGAAGCTTTCTTT
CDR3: CASSKLGAEAFF

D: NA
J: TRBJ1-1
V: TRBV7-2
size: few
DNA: TGTGCCAGCAGCTCGGGGGGCAACGGGAACACTGAAGCTTTCTTT
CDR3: CASSSGGNGNTEAFF

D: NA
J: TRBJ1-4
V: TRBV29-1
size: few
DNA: TGCAGCGTTGAAGACGCGATTAATGAAAAACTGTTTTTT
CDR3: CSVEDAINEKLFF

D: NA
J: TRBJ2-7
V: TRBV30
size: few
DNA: TGTGCCTGCCTGCCCGGGACCCCGTACGAGCAGTACTTC
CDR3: CACLPGTPYEQYF

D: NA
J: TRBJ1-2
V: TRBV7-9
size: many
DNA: TGTGCCAGCAGCTTTGGACAGAGCTATGGCTACACCTTC
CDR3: CASSFGQSYGYTF

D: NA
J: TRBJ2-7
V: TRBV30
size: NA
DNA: TGTGCCTGGAGTCGAGGGGAAGGGTACGAGCAGTACTTC
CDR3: CAWSRGEGYEQYF

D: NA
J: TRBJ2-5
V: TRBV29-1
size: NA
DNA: TGCAGCGTCGGCAAATACCAAGAGACCCAGTACTTC
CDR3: CSVGKYQETQYF

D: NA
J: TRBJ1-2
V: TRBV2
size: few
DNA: TGTGCCAGCAGGGGAGACAACTATGGCTACACCTTC
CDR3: CASRGDNYGYTF

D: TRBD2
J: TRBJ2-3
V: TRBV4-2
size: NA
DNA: TGTGCCAGCAGCCAACGAGCGGGAGGGCCACAGGATACGCAGTATTTT
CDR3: CASSQRAGGPQDTQYF

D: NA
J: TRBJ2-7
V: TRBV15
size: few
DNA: TGTGCCACCAGCGTAGCGGCCGACCTGGAGCAGTACTTC
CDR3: CATSVAADLEQYF

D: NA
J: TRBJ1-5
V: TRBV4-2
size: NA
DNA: TGTGCCAGCAGCCAAGGTGGGACACAGAATCAGCCCCAGCATTTT
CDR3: CASSQGGTQNQPQHF

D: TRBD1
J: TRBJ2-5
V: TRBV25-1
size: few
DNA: TGTGCCAGCAGTGAAGCCCGGACAGGGCAAGAGACCCAGTACTTC
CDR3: CASSEARTGQETQYF

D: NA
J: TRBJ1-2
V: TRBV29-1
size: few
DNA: TGCAGCGTTGCGCCAGGCGGTGACTTTGGCTACACCTTC
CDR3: CSVAPGGDFGYTF

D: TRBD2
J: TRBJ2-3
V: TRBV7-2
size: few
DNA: TGTGCCAGCAGTCGGGGGGAGGGAGATACGCAGTATTTT
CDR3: CASSRGEGDTQYF

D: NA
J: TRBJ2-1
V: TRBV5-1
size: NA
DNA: TGCGCCAGCAGCTTGGAGAGGACGGAGCAGTTCTTC
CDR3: CASSLERTEQFF